These 23 T cell receptor beta chains share one sample of origin, sequenced in a study of blood T cells in healthy people across ages. Then a second PCR, running roughly 7 to 11 cycles, was carried out with a sample-barcoded 5' primer and a J-beta primer mix. TCRdb redid the calling of the 5' RACE reads with MiXCR, one entry per CDR3 protein. The data contain 870,000 or so distinct CDR3 sequences, 29% of them seen just once; the ten biggest clones take up 15% to 20%. The sequenced sample was blood. These receptors were taken from a woman older than 75 in good health.

This clonotype was seen more than once but under ten times. The CDR3 DNA is TGTGCCAGCAGCTCGCCCCAGGGGGGTGAGCAGTTCTTC. This translates into CASSSPQGGEQFF. This chain joins TRBV7-9 and TRBJ2-1, with TRBD1 as a possible D gene (7 bases). The V gene lost 4 bases and the J gene lost 9 bases, with 13 bases spanning the gap. The CDR3 is 13 amino acids. CDR1 and CDR2 (germline): SEHNR, FQNEAQ (reference sequence). Full variable domain (rest looked up from reference TRBV7-9 and TRBJ2-1): DTGVSQNPRHKITKRGQNVTFRCDPISEHNRLYWYRQTLGQGPEFLTYFQNEAQLEKSRLLSDRFSAERPKGSFSTLEIQRTEQGDSAMYLCASSSPQGGEQFFGPGTRLTVL.

This clonotype was detected only a few times. V gene TRBV18 combines with J gene TRBJ2-3; 9 positions match TRBD2. Germline lookup yields CDR1 KGHSH and CDR2 LQKENI. The CDR3 sequence is 14 residues long. Trimming removed 3 bases from V and 7 bases from J; junction bases left unmatched: 5. The CDR3 protein is CASSPPGLANTQYF. CDR3 sequence (DNA): TGTGCCAGCTCACCTCCGGGACTAGCAAATACGCAGTATTTT. The entire variable domain, with the rest obtained from reference TRBV18 and TRBJ2-3, is as follows: NAGVMQNPRHLVRRRGQEARLRCSPMKGHSHVYWYRQLPEEGLKFMVYLQKENIIDESGMPKERFSAEFPKEGPSILRIQQVVRGDSAAYFCASSPPGLANTQYFGPGTRLTVL.

Note on this clonotype: A read error is possible here, since a much larger clone lies one base away. The CDR3 bases are TGTGCCAGCAGCGTAGTGGGGCGGGGGGGCTACAATGAGCAGTTCTTC. Its protein is CASSVVGRGGYNEQFF. This rearrangement joins TRBV9 to TRBJ2-1, with 9 bases identical to TRBD2. This CDR3 has 16 amino acids. V lost 0 bases to trimming and J lost 3 bases; unmatched junction nucleotides: 4. Germline V gene sequence: CDR1 SGDLS, CDR2 YYNGEE.

On this clonotype: This may come from a read error, since a much larger clone is one base off. This chain's CDR3 is CASRPFLSSYNEQYF. In nucleotides, the CDR3 is TGTGCCAGCAGGCCTTTTCTAAGCTCCTACAATGAGCAGTACTTC. The chain links TRBV2 to TRBJ2-1; D unresolved. The J call may not be correct, given that the DNA end is closer to TRBJ2-7. CDR1 and CDR2 (germline): SNHLY, FYNNEI. CDR3 length: 15 residues.

This clonotype was counted between two and nine times. This sequence is one base from a far larger clone and is likely a read error. The chain couples TRBV27 to TRBJ2-3; no clear D gene. CDR3 length: 12 residues. The germline V gene encodes CDR1 MNHEY and CDR2 SMNVEV (reference sequence). The CDR3 bases are TGTGCCAGCAGTTTATCTCGAGATACGCGGTATTTT. As protein: CASSLSRDTRYF.

This clonotype was counted many times. The J gene is TRBJ2-1, the V gene TRBV11-3; the match to TRBD1 covers 8 bases. CDR1 is SGHNT, CDR2 YENEEA, per germline. This CDR3 spans 14 amino acids. Trimming removed 3 bases from V and 9 bases from J; junction bases left unmatched: 7. CDR3 loop: CASSFRTGKSEQFF. CDR3 nucleotides: TGTGCCAGCAGCTTTCGGACAGGGAAGAGTGAGCAGTTCTTC.

This clonotype was observed a handful of times. A much larger clone lies a single base off, so this may be a read error. The CDR3 sequence: CAGSGLTGLSYNEQFF. The CDR3 nucleotides are TGTGCCGGCAGCGGCCTCACAGGACTCTCCTACAATGAGCAGTTCTTC. The rearrangement links TRBV3-1 to TRBJ2-1; D assignment may be TRBD1 or TRBD2 (5 bases each). The germline V gene encodes CDR1 LGHDT and CDR2 YNNKEL (reference sequence). This CDR3 region has 16 residues.

In its sample, this clonotype was seen a few times. V is TRBV27 and J is TRBJ2-5; 9 nucleotides align to TRBD2. This CDR3 has 15 residues. Germline lookup yields CDR1 MNHEY and CDR2 SMNVEV (reference sequence). V shed 1 base and J 4 bases; nucleotides not matched to a gene: 4. The CDR3 reads CASSLWAGGSETQYF. The CDR3 DNA reads TGTGCCAGCAGTTTATGGGCGGGGGGGTCAGAGACCCAGTACTTC.

The V and J genes are TRBV6-5 and TRBJ2-1; no clear D gene. TRBJ2-7 matches the DNA end more closely, so the J call is doubtful. The CDR3 contains 18 residues. The V gene's germline CDR1 is MNHEY and CDR2 SVGAGI. The CDR3 DNA reads TGTGCCAGCAGTTACCCCCGGATGGGCGCTGGCTTCTACAATGAGCAGTACTTC. It specifies CASSYPRMGAGFYNEQYF.

In this sample, this clonotype turned up a few times. The chain couples TRBV2 to TRBJ1-4; D not resolved. CDR1 and CDR2 from the germline V gene are SNHLY and FYNNEI. V was shortened by 6 bases and J by 8 bases, with 16 bases between the two germline ends. The CDR3 has 14 amino acids. CDR3 sequence reads: CASSLQWISEKLFF. CDR3 coding DNA: TGTGCCAGCAGCTTACAGTGGATCAGCGAAAAACTGTTTTTT. Supplemented by reference TRBV2 and TRBJ1-4, the full variable domain reads EPEVTQTPSHQVTQMGQEVILRCVPISNHLYFYWYRQILGQKVEFLVSFYNNEISEKSEIFDDQFSVERPDGSNFTLKIRSTKLEDSAMYFCASSLQWISEKLFFGSGTQLSVL.

This clonotype was counted once. The rearrangement links TRBV20-1 to TRBJ2-5; 8 bases line up with TRBD2. The tail of the sequence fits TRBJ2-7 better, so the J call may be wrong. The germline gives CDR1 DFQATT, CDR2 SNEGSKA (reference sequence). The CDR3 is made up of 13 amino acids. The CDR3 DNA reads TGCAGTGCTGCCCCGGGACTAGGTCGCGAGCAGTACTTC. This encodes CSAAPGLGREQYF.

This clonotype has just a few counts. This sequence joins TRBV28 and TRBJ2-4; D is possibly TRBD1 or TRBD2 (6 bases each). Germline CDR1 is MDHEN and CDR2 is SYDVKM. This CDR3 region has 13 residues. With 3 bases removed from V and 13 bases from J, the gap between germline ends came to 16 bases. CDR3 nucleotide sequence: TGTGCCAGCAGTTTTGAGGGGGGCAATGAGCAGTACTTC. Translation: CASSFEGGNEQYF.

The genes are TRBV20-1 and TRBJ1-5, with no clear D. The germline V gene encodes CDR1 DFQATT and CDR2 SNEGSKA (reference sequence). The CDR3 totals 13 residues. Trimming shortened V by 5 bases and J by 4 bases, and 12 bases separated the two germline ends. The CDR3 nucleotides read TGCAGTGCTCGACGGGGAACAAATCAGCCCCAGCATTTT. Its translation: CSARRGTNQPQHF.

Details on this clonotype: A much larger clone lies one base from this, so it may be a read error. The chain uses TRBV20-1 and TRBJ2-5; 8 nucleotides line up with TRBD2. There are 17 residues in the CDR3. Looked up from germline, CDR1 is DFQATT and CDR2 is SNEGSKA (reference sequence). Here the CDR3 DNA reads TGCAGTGCTAGCCCCTCGGGGGGCGGGGGGTCCCAAGAGTCCCAGTACTTC. Its translation is CSASPSGGGGSQESQYF.

This clonotype was counted many times. The genes are TRBV5-6 and TRBJ2-3, with D possibly TRBD1 on 5 matching bases. The germline V gene has CDR1 SGHDT and CDR2 YYEEEE. CDR3 length equals 13 residues. Trimming left V 7 bases short and J 1 base short, with 10 bases between. The CDR3 DNA is TGTGCCAGCTGGGGCAGGGGCACAGATACGCAGTATTTT. Amino acid sequence: CASWGRGTDTQYF.

The sample holds many counts of this clonotype. CDR3 sequence: CASSLQGRHSYEQYF. The DNA for the CDR3 is TGTGCCAGCAGCTTGCAGGGGCGCCACTCCTACGAGCAGTACTTC. V is TRBV5-6 and J is TRBJ2-7; the D gene is possibly TRBD1 (6 bases). CDR1 is SGHDT and CDR2 is YYEEEE in the germline V gene. Between the trimmed V and J ends, which lost 1 base and 0 bases, there was a span of 11 bases. CDR3 length: 15 residues.

A few counts support this clonotype. This may stem from a read error, because a much larger clone lies one nucleotide away. CDR3: CVTSSPSGQGGTDTQYF. CDR3 DNA: TGTGTCACCAGCAGCCCCTCTGGACAGGGGGGGACAGATACGCAGTATTTT. The chain has TRBV15 and TRBJ2-3; 10 bases are shared with TRBD1. This CDR3 has 17 amino acids. CDR1 is LNHNV, CDR2 YYDKDF, per germline (reference sequence). Using reference TRBV15 and TRBJ2-3 for the parts outside the CDR3, the full variable domain is DAMVIQNPRYQVTQFGKPVTLSCSQTLNHNVMYWYQQKSSQAPKLLFHYYDKDFNNEADTPDNFQSRRPNTSFCFLDIRSPGLGDTAMYLCVTSSPSGQGGTDTQYFGPGTRLTVL.

The table lists this clonotype with many counts. CDR3 residues: CSVEASGTVDTQYF. Here the CDR3 DNA reads TGCAGCGTTGAAGCAAGCGGGACGGTAGATACGCAGTATTTT. The genes are TRBV29-1 and TRBJ2-3; TRBD2 matches 7 bases. This CDR3 has 14 residues. CDR1 and CDR2 from the germline V gene are SQVTM and ANQGSEA. V lost 1 base to trimming and J lost 5 bases; unmatched junction nucleotides: 6.

This clonotype was seen more than once but under ten times. The J gene is TRBJ1-1, the V gene TRBV6-2 or TRBV6-3; 8 nucleotides agree with TRBD1. CDR1 MNHEY and CDR2 SVGEGT come from the germline V gene. The V segment lost 6 bases and the J segment 4 bases; nucleotides outside the gene matches: 7. The CDR3 spans 14 residues. The CDR3 nucleotides read TGTGCCAGCAGCCAGACAGGGGCTAGCACTGAAGCTTTCTTT. Translation: CASSQTGASTEAFF.

The chain uses TRBV6-1 and TRBJ2-7; 11 nucleotides align to TRBD1. The CDR3 is 15 residues long. Germline trimming cut 4 bases from V and 6 bases from J; bases unmatched to any gene: 8. Germline V gives CDR1 MNHNS, CDR2 SASEGT. CDR3 protein: CASSAGTGGLREQYF. In DNA, the CDR3 is TGTGCCAGCAGTGCCGGGACAGGGGGTCTCCGCGAGCAGTACTTC.

At least ten counts were recorded for this clonotype. The V and J genes are TRBV12-3 or TRBV12-4 and TRBJ1-5, with 8 positions matching TRBD1. The V and J ends lost 6 bases and 7 bases, in that order; junction bases with no gene match: 2. The CDR3 loop spans 12 amino acids. CDR3 DNA: TGTGCCAGCAGAGACAGGGGCCAGCCCCAGCATTTT. As protein: CASRDRGQPQHF.

The chain uses TRBV28 and TRBJ1-1, with a weak D call TRBD1 (5 bases). Between the trimmed V and J ends, which lost 8 bases and 1 base, there was a span of 11 bases. This CDR3 contains 13 residues. The germline V gene has CDR1 MDHEN and CDR2 SYDVKM. DNA of the CDR3: TGTGCCAGCGAGCAGGGAGGGAACACTGAAGCTTTCTTT. This encodes CASEQGGNTEAFF.

The rearrangement uses TRBV7-2 and TRBJ1-1, with TRBD1 as a possible D gene (6 bases). The V end was cut by 3 bases, the J end by 4 bases, with 15 bases between. In germline, CDR1 is SGHTA, CDR2 FQGNSA. There are 15 residues in the CDR3. The CDR3 region has the DNA TGTGCCAGCAGCTTTTCTACAGGGTCGAGCACTGAAGCTTTCTTT. It translates to CASSFSTGSSTEAFF.